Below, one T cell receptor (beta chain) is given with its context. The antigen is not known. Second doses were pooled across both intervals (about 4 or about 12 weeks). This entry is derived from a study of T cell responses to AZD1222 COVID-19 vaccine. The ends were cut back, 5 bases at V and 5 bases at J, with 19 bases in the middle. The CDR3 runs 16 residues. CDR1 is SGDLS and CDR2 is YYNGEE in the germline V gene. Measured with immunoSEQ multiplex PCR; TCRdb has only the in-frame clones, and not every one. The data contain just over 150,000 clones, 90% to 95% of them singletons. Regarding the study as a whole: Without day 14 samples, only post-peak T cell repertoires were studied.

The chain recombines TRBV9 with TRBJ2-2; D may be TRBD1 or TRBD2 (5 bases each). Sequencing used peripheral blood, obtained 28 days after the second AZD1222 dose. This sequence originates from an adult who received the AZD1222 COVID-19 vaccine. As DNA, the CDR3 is TGTGCCAGCAGTGGTAATTCGGGACGAACGACCGGGGAGCTGTTTTTT. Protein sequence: CASSGNSGRTTGELFF. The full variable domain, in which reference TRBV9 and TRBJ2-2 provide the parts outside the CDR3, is DSGVTQTPKHLITATGQRVTLRCSPRSGDLSVYWYQQSLDQGLQFLIQYYNGEERAKGNILERFSAQQFPDLHSELNLSSLELGDSALYFCASSGNSGRTTGELFFGEGSRLTVL.